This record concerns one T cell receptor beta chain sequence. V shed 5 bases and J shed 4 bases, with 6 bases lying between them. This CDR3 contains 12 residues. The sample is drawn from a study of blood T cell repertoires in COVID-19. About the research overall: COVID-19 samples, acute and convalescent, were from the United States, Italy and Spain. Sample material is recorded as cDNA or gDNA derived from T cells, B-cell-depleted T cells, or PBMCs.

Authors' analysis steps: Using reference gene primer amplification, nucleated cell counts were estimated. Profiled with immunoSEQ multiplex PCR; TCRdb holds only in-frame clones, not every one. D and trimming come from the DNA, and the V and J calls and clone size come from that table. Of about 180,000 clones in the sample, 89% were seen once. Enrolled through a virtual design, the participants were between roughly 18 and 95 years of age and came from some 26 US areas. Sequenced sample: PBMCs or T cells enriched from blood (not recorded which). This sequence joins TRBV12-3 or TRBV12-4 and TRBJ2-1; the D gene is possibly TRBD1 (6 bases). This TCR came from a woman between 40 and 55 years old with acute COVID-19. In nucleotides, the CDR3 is TGTGCCAGCAGTCAGGGGTACAATGAGCAGTTCTTC. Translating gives CASSQGYNEQFF.